Each of the 14 T cell receptor beta chains below was sequenced from the same sample in a study of T cell repertoires in cytomegalovirus infection. TCRdb reprocessed the reads via MiXCR and lists one record per CDR3 protein. The repertoire holds fewer than 350,000 distinct CDR3 sequences, with more than 8% as singletons. Sample: PBMCs. The receptors were sampled from a human donor in good health (CMV status not recorded). Some clones in this sample may be carry-over from other donors' samples.

The chain couples TRBV28 to TRBJ2-7; D is uncertain. V shed 6 bases and J shed 4 bases, with 10 bases lying between them. This CDR3 has 12 residues. Germline-derived CDR1 and CDR2 are MDHEN and SYDVKM. The CDR3 spells CASSSADYEQYF. DNA for the CDR3: TGTGCCAGCAGCTCTGCAGATTACGAGCAGTACTTC. Filled out from reference TRBV28 and TRBJ2-7, the complete variable domain reads DVKVTQSSRYLVKRTGEKVFLECVQDMDHENMFWYRQDPGLGLRLIYFSYDVKMKEKGDIPEGYSVSREKKERFSLILESASTNQTSMYLCASSSADYEQYFGPGTRLTVT.

Here the CDR3 reads CASGEGGQPQHF. For the CDR3, the DNA is TGTGCCAGTGGGGAGGGGGGGCAGCCCCAGCATTTT. The chain recombines TRBV19 with TRBJ1-5; TRBD1 is a possible D gene (6 bases). The CDR3 is 12 residues long. V lost 8 bases and J 7 bases, leaving 12 bases between the germline ends. CDR1 is LNHDA, CDR2 SQIVND, per germline (reference sequence).

This chain connects TRBV7-6 to TRBJ1-1, with no clear D. The CDR3 covers 14 residues. V dropped 4 bases and J dropped 4 bases, with 13 bases sitting between them. Germline CDR1 is SGHVS and CDR2 is FNYEAQ. CDR3 nucleotide sequence: TGTGCCAGCAGCTCGGCCGGGGTCGGCACTGAAGCTTTCTTT. Its protein product is CASSSAGVGTEAFF.

This clonotype was observed many times. This chain uses TRBV6-2 or TRBV6-3 with TRBJ2-1; no firm D call. This CDR3 is 14 amino acids long. Germline V CDR1 and CDR2: MNHEY, SVGEGT. Trimming pared 0 bases from V and 3 bases from J, leaving 6 bases between. CDR3 loop: CASSYSGLYNEQFF. The CDR3 nucleotides read TGTGCCAGCAGTTACTCTGGCCTCTACAATGAGCAGTTCTTC.

This clonotype was counted a few times. DNA of the CDR3: TGTGCCATCCAGGGGGCTAATGAAAAACTGTTTTTT. Its protein product is CAIQGANEKLFF. This chain joins TRBV19 and TRBJ1-4, with 7 positions matching TRBD1. V lost 10 bases to trimming and J lost 3 bases; unmatched junction nucleotides: 2. The CDR3 has 12 residues. Per the germline V gene, CDR1 is LNHDA and CDR2 is SQIVND (reference sequence).

This clonotype was seen ten or more times. CDR3 coding DNA: TGTGCCAGCAGCTTATATCGTAGCTGGGAGACCCAGTACTTC. Translating it yields CASSLYRSWETQYF. The gene calls are TRBV11-1 and TRBJ2-5; D call uncertain. The CDR3 loop spans 14 amino acids. The V end was cut by 2 bases, the J end by 5 bases, with 12 bases between. CDR1 and CDR2 from the germline V gene are SGHAT and FQDESV (reference sequence).

This clonotype showed up just a few times. V and J are TRBV28 and TRBJ2-5; perhaps TRBD1 as D (5 bases). The CDR3 loop spans 11 amino acids. Trimming shortened V by 5 bases and J by 7 bases, and 8 bases separated the two germline ends. Germline V gene sequence: CDR1 MDHEN, CDR2 SYDVKM. The CDR3: CASSARGTQYF. CDR3 coding DNA: TGTGCCAGCAGTGCAAGGGGGACCCAGTACTTC.

This clonotype was seen a few times. The CDR3 sequence: CASRGLYYNEQFF. CDR3 bases: TGTGCCAGCAGGGGACTGTACTACAATGAGCAGTTCTTC. The genes are TRBV2 and TRBJ2-1; tentative D call: TRBD2 (6 bases). The CDR3 has 13 amino acids. Looked up from germline, CDR1 is SNHLY and CDR2 is FYNNEI. Trimming left V 6 bases short and J 3 bases short, with 9 bases between.

This clonotype has more than one count but fewer than ten. This chain connects TRBV12-5 to TRBJ1-1, with D possibly TRBD1 on 5 matching bases. Looked up from germline, CDR1 is LGHNT and CDR2 is FRNRAP. Between the trimmed V and J ends, which lost 1 base and 4 bases, there was a span of 19 bases. This CDR3 spans 17 amino acids. CDR3 sequence reads: CASGLATGTLSGTEAFF. CDR3 DNA sequence: TGTGCTAGTGGTTTGGCTACCGGGACTCTCTCGGGCACTGAAGCTTTCTTT.

In this sample, this clonotype turned up a few times. Here the CDR3 DNA reads TGTGCCAGCAGCTCGTGGGACAGGGCCACCTACGAGCAGTACTTC. Translating it yields CASSSWDRATYEQYF. V and J are TRBV5-4 and TRBJ2-7; TRBD1 matches 9 bases. The V segment lost 3 bases and the J segment 2 bases; nucleotides outside the gene matches: 6. This CDR3 is 15 amino acids long. Germline V gives CDR1 SGHNT, CDR2 YYREEE (reference sequence).

This clonotype has ten or more counts. The chain uses TRBV6-5 and TRBJ2-6, with no clear D. Trimming removed 6 bases from V and 1 base from J, with 10 bases in between. The CDR3 runs to 15 residues. Germline loops: CDR1 MNHEY, CDR2 SVGAGI. The CDR3 loop reads CASSQVRSGANVLTF. The CDR3 DNA follows: TGTGCCAGCAGCCAGGTTAGATCTGGGGCCAACGTCCTGACTTTC.

This clonotype was observed a few times. This rearrangement joins TRBV6-6 to TRBJ2-7; possible D gene TRBD1, 5 bases. CDR3 length equals 13 residues. Germline CDR1 MNHNY, CDR2 SVGAGI (reference sequence). With 6 bases removed from V and 2 bases from J, the gap between germline ends came to 11 bases. The CDR3 spells CASRSGYPYEQYF. CDR3 bases: TGTGCCAGCAGGTCAGGGTACCCCTACGAGCAGTACTTC.

This clonotype has ten or more counts. J is TRBJ1-1 and V is TRBV7-9; TRBD1 is a possible D gene (5 bases). In germline, CDR1 is SEHNR, CDR2 FQNEAQ (reference sequence). CDR3 length: 15 amino acids. V lost 0 bases and J 5 bases, leaving 13 bases between the germline ends. This CDR3 is CASSLAGRDGTEAFF. The CDR3, as DNA: TGTGCCAGCAGCTTAGCGGGCAGGGACGGGACTGAAGCTTTCTTT.

This clonotype has at least ten counts. V and J are TRBV6-2 or TRBV6-3 and TRBJ1-4, with 9 bases that match TRBD1. With 8 bases clipped from V and 5 bases from J, the junction kept 9 bases outside the gene matches. Germline values: CDR1 MNHEY, CDR2 SVGEGT. This CDR3 has 15 amino acids. CDR3 loop: CASAYSGTGNEKLFF. DNA of the CDR3: TGTGCCAGCGCCTATTCCGGGACAGGGAATGAAAAACTGTTTTTT.